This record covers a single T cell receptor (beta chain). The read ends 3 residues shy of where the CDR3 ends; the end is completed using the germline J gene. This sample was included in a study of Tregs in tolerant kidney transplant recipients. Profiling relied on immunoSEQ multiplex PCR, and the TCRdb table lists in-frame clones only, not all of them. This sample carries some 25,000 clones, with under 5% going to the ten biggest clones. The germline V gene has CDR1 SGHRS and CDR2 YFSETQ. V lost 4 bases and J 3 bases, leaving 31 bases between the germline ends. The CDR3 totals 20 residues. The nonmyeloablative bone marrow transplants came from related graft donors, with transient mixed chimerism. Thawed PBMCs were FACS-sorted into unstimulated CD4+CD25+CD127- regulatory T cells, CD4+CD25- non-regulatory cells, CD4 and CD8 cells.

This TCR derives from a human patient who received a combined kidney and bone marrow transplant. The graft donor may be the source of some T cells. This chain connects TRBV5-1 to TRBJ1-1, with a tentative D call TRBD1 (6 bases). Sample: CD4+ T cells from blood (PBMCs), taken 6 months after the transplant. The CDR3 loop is CASSHLPPGGQGERDTEAFF. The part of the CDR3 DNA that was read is TGCGCCAGCAGCCATTTGCCCCCGGGGGGCCAAGGGGAGCGGGACACTGAA. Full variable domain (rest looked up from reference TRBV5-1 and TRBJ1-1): KAGVTQTPRYLIKTRGQQVTLSCSPISGHRSVSWYQQTPGQGLQFLFEYFSETQRNKGNFPGRFSGRQFSNSRSEMNVSTLELGDSALYLCASSHLPPGGQGERDTEAFFGQGTRLTVV.